This T cell receptor beta chain derives from a study of beta chain features in type 1 diabetes. For the study at large: Cell yields, gender and age were similar in healthy donors and patients.

This clone was counted between two and nine times. What it binds is not known. The V and J ends lost 1 base and 4 bases respectively, with 16 bases between them. From germline, CDR1 is SEHNR and CDR2 FQNEAQ (reference sequence). The CDR3 runs to 17 residues. What was sequenced were expressed TCRB transcripts, since all of the isolated RNA had been reverse transcribed. The table came from immunoSEQ multiplex PCR; TCRdb's copy has only in-frame clones and leaves some out. The data show under 550,000 clones, with around 10% seen just once and 0.046% held by the top ten. Study observations and caveats: Insertion counts at VDJ junctions were lower in type 1 diabetes patients, who also showed more deletions there. The naive, central memory and Treg TCRB repertoires of patients appeared to be more similar to one another than those of healthy donors.

This chain links TRBV7-9 with TRBJ2-2, with D possibly being TRBD1 (6 bases). The clonotype was recovered from a woman between 18 and 29 years old in good health. Material: naive CD4+ T cells from blood. The CDR3 sequence is CASSLGFAGEGTGELFF. The CDR3 bases are TGTGCCAGCAGCTTAGGATTTGCAGGGGAAGGCACCGGGGAGCTGTTTTTT.